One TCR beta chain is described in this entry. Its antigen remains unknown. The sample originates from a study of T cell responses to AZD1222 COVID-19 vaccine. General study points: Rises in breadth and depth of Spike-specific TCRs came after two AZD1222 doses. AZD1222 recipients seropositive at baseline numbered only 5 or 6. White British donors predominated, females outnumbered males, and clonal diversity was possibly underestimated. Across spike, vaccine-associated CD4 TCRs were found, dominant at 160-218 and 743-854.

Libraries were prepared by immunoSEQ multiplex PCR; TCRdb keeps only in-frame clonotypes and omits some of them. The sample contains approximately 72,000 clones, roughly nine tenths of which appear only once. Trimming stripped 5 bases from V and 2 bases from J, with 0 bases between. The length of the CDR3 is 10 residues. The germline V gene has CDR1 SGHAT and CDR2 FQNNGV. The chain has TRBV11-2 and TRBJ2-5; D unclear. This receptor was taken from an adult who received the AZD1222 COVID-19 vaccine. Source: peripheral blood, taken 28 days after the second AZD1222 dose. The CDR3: CASSQETQYF. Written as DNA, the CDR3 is TGTGCCAGCAGCCAAGAGACCCAGTACTTC.